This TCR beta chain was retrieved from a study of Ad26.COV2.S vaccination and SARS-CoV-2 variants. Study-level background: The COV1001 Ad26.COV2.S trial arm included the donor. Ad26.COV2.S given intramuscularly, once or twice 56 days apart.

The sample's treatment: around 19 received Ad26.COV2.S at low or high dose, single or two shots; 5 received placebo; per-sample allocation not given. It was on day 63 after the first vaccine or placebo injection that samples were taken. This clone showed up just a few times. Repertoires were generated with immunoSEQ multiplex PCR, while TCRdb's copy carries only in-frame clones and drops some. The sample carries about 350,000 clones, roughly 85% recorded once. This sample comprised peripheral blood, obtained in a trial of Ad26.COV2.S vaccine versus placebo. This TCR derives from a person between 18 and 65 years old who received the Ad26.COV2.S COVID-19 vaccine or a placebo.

This CDR3 reads CASTTTGVYGYTF. CDR3 DNA sequence: TGTGCCAGCACCACAACAGGGGTCTATGGCTACACCTTC. The chain is built from TRBV27 and TRBJ1-2; 7 bases map to TRBD1. Germline assignment: CDR1 MNHEY and CDR2 SMNVEV (reference sequence). The CDR3 is 13 amino acids. V lost 7 bases and J lost 4; bases outside the gene matches: 6.